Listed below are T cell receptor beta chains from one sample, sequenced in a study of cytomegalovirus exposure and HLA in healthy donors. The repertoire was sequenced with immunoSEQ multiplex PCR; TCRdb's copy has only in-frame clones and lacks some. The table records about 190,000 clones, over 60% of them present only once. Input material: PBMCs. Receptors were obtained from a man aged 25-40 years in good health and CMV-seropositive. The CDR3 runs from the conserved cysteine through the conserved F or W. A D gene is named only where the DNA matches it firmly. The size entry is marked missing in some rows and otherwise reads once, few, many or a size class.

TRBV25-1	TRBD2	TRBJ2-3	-	CASLPSSGRYADTQYF	TGTGCCAGCTTACCCTCTAGCGGGAGATATGCAGATACGCAGTATTTT
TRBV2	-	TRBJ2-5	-	CASTTRRNQETQYF	TGTGCCAGCACGACCCGGAGGAACCAAGAGACCCAGTACTTC
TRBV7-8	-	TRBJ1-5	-	CASSPPAGEQPQHF	TGTGCCAGCAGCCCCCCCGCCGGGGAACAGCCCCAGCATTTT
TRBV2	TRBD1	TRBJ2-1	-	CASSERDSSYNEQFF	TGTGCCAGCAGTGAGAGGGACAGTAGCTACAATGAGCAGTTCTTC
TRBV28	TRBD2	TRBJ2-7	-	CAIAIAGTSYEQYF	TGTGCCATCGCCATAGCGGGGACATCTTACGAGCAGTACTTC
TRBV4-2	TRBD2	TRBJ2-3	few	CASSQVAGGHKDTQYF	TGTGCCAGCAGCCAAGTCGCGGGGGGGCACAAAGATACGCAGTATTTT
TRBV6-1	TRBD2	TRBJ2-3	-	CASSELAGVADTQYF	TGTGCCAGCAGTGAACTAGCGGGAGTGGCAGATACGCAGTATTTT
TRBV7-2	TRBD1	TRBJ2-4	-	CASSLGQGRIQYF	TGTGCCAGCAGCTTGGGACAGGGACGCATTCAGTACTTC
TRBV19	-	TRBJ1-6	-	CASSPTNSRNNSPLHF	TGTGCCAGTAGTCCCACGAATTCCAGGAATAATTCACCCCTCCACTTT
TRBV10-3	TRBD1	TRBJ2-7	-	CAISGQGRNEQYF	TGTGCCATCAGCGGACAGGGAAGAAACGAGCAGTACTTC